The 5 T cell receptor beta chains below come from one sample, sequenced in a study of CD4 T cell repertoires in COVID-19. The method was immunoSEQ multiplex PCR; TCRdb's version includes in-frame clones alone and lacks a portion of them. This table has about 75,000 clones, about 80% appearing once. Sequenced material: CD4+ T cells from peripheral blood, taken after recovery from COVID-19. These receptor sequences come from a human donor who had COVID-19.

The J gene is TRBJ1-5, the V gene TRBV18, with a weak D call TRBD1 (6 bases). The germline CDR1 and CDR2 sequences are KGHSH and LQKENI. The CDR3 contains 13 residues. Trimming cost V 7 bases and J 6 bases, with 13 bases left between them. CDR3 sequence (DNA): TGTGCCAGCTTCAGGGGCGATGGTCAGCCCCAGCATTTT. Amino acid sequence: CASFRGDGQPQHF.

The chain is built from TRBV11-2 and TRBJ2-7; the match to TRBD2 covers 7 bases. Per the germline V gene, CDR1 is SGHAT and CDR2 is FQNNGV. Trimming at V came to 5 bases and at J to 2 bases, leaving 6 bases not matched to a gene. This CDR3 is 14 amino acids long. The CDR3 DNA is TGTGCCAGCAGCCCACCTAGCGGAGCCTACGAGCAGTACTTC. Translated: CASSPPSGAYEQYF.

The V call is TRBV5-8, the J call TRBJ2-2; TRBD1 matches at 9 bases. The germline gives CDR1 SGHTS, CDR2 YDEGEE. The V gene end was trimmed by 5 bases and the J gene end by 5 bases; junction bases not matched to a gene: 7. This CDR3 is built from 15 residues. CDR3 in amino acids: CASRTTGGGTGELFF. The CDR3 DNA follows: TGTGCCAGCAGGACTACAGGGGGCGGGACCGGGGAGCTGTTTTTT.

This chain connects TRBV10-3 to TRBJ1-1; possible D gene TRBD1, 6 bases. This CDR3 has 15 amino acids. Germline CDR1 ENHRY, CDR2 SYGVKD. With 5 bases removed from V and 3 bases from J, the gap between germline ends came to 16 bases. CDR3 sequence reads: CAISLTGYVDTEAFF. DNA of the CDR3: TGTGCCATCAGTTTGACAGGTTATGTCGACACTGAAGCTTTCTTT.

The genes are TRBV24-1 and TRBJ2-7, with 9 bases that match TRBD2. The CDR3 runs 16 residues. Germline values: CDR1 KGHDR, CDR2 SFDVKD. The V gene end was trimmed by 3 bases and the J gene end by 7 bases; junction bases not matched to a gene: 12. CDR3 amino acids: CATSDIGASGTEEQYF. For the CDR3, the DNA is TGTGCCACCAGTGATATTGGGGCTAGCGGGACGGAAGAGCAGTACTTC.